This T cell receptor (beta chain) is from a study of Tregs in tolerant kidney transplant recipients. Sequencing used immunoSEQ multiplex PCR; TCRdb keeps in-frame clones, though not all of them. The sample contains 20,000 to 25,000 clones, about 84% of which appear only once. Note on this clone: Its target is unknown.

Mixed chimerism was transient after nonmyeloablative marrow transplants from related graft donors. Unstimulated Tregs (CD4+CD25+CD127-) and CD4+CD25- non-Tregs were sorted from PBMCs. The study's findings and limits: Some patients' samples used different primers over time, so nucleotide sequences weren't comparable. Antigen-driven expansion was suggested because donor-specific Tregs expanded more than all Tregs in tolerant patients.

The clonotype originates from a human patient who received a combined kidney and bone marrow transplant. Some T cells may be transferred from the graft donor. Sequenced material: CD8+ T cells from blood (PBMCs), taken 6 months after the transplant.

CDR3 region: CASSIDLPAATDTQYF. The CDR3 coding sequence is TGTGCCAGTAGTATTGATCTTCCAGCGGCGACAGATACGCAGTATTTT. V gene TRBV19 combines with J gene TRBJ2-3; the D gene is possibly TRBD2 (5 bases). Trimming left V 3 bases short and J 3 bases short, with 16 bases between. The CDR3 totals 16 residues. Germline V gene lookup returns CDR1 LNHDA and CDR2 SQIVND (reference sequence).